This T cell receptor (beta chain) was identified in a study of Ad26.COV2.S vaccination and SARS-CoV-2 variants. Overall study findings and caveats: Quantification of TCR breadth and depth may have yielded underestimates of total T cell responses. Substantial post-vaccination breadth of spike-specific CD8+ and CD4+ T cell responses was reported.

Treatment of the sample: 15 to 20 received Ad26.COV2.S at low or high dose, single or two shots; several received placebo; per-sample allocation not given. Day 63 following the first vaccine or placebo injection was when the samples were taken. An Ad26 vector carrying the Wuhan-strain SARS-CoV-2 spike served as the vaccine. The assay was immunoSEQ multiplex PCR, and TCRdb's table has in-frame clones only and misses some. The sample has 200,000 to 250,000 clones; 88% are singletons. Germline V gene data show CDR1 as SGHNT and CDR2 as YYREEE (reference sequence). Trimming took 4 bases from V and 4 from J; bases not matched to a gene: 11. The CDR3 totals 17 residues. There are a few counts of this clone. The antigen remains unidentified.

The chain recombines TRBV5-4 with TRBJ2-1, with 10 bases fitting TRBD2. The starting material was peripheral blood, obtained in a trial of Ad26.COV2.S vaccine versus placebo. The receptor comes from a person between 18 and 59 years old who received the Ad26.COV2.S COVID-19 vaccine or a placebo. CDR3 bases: TGTGCCAGCAGCCCGAATGGGGGACTAGCGCCATACAATGAGCAGTTCTTC. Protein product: CASSPNGGLAPYNEQFF.